This T cell receptor beta chain is from a study of blood T cell repertoires in COVID-19. About the research overall: Collection of acute and convalescent COVID-19 samples took place in the United States, Italy and Spain. T cells, B-cell-depleted T cells, or PBMCs supplied cDNA or gDNA.

This study enrolled people aged roughly 18 to 100 from 24 US geographic areas. Profiling relied on immunoSEQ multiplex PCR, and the TCRdb table lists in-frame clones only, not all of them. The sample shows some 210,000 clones, approximately 80% of them seen only once. With V trimmed by 3 bases and J by 10 bases, 5 bases remained unmatched. Germline V gives CDR1 LGHDT, CDR2 YNNKEL (reference sequence). The CDR3 contains 14 residues. The clonotype was recovered from a middle-aged man who had recovered from COVID-19. V usage is TRBV3-1 (or the pseudogene TRBV3-2) and J usage is TRBJ2-3; 12 nucleotides agree with TRBD2. Sequences were obtained from PBMCs or T cells enriched from blood (not recorded which). The CDR3 DNA reads TGTGCCAGCAGCCACGGGACTAGCGGGTCCGCGCAGTATTTT. Amino acids: CASSHGTSGSAQYF.